This TCR beta chain was recovered during a study of tumor and adjacent non-tumor tissue in lung cancer. Whole-study context: The cohort had about twelve adenocarcinoma, a couple of squamous cell and 1 small cell patients. On average, productive TCRbeta reads reached about 4.17 million per sample.

This clonotype was counted ten times or more. Its antigen is unidentified. A modified ARM-PCR protocol with three rounds of nested PCR amplified TCRbeta. TCRdb independently ran MiXCR on the multiplex PCR reads; one entry per CDR3 protein. The repertoire holds 95,000 to 150,000 distinct CDR3 sequences, with around three fifths as singletons. The template was RNA from unsorted bulk tissue. Newly diagnosed lung cancer patients had thoracic surgery in China, August–late 2014, without prior chemotherapy. Per germline, CDR1 MNHNS and CDR2 SASEGT. The CDR3 length is 14 residues. Trimming pared 2 bases from V and 7 bases from J, leaving 14 bases between. Findings and limits, study-wide: TCR diversity was significantly greater in tumor than normal lung tissue.

The chain links TRBV6-1 to TRBJ1-1, with TRBD1 as a possible D gene (6 bases). Sequencing was carried out using lung tumor tissue. The sequence was collected from a man aged 25-45 years with non-small cell lung cancer. CDR3 in DNA: TGTGCCAGCAGTGAATTCGGGGGGCGGGGTGAAGCTTTCTTT. The encoded protein is CASSEFGGRGEAFF.